The 20 T cell receptor beta chains below all came from one sample that was sequenced in a study of shared clonotypes between healthy human individuals. Clones were sequenced by immunoSEQ multiplex PCR, and TCRdb holds only the in-frame ones, with some missing. The sample comprises 2.3 million or so clones, 85% to 95% of which are singletons, and approximately 0.4% rests with the top ten. The sample comprised naive CD4+ T cells from PBMCs. Subset: CD45RA+ positively selected. These receptors originate from a man aged 18 to 29 in good health. Some clones in this sample may be carry-over from other donors' samples.

The rearrangement joins TRBV6-5 to TRBJ1-1; D gene unclear. Trimming removed 7 bases from V and 1 base from J, with 10 bases in between. This CDR3 has 13 residues. Per the germline V gene, CDR1 is MNHEY and CDR2 is SVGAGI. The CDR3 DNA sequence: TGTGCCAGCAAAAGGGTCAGGAACACTGAAGCTTTCTTT. Its translation: CASKRVRNTEAFF.

Only one count was recorded for this clone. V gene TRBV11-3 combines with J gene TRBJ2-2; 9 bases are a match to TRBD2. Per germline, CDR1 SGHNT and CDR2 YENEEA. V shed 3 bases, J shed 4 bases, and the junction held 12 bases outside the gene matches. The CDR3 totals 18 residues. The CDR3 here is CASSLTAGGPRGTGELFF. The CDR3, as DNA: TGTGCCAGCAGCTTGACCGCGGGAGGGCCCCGGGGCACCGGGGAGCTGTTTTTT. The whole variable domain, filled in from reference TRBV11-3 and TRBJ2-2, reads EAGVVQSPRYKIIEKKQPVAFWCNPISGHNTLYWYLQNLGQGPELLIRYENEEAVDDSQLPKDRFSAERLKGVDSTLKIQPAELGDSAVYLCASSLTAGGPRGTGELFFGEGSRLTVL.

In this sample, this clone turned up once. The V gene is TRBV14, the J gene TRBJ2-6, with TRBD1 matching over 9 bases. The CDR3 is made up of 16 amino acids. The ends lost 8 bases at V and 0 bases at J; junction bases unmatched: 5. The germline gives CDR1 SGHDN, CDR2 FVKESK. The CDR3 reads CASAATGGSGANVLTF. CDR3 in DNA: TGTGCCAGCGCGGCGACAGGGGGCTCTGGGGCCAACGTCCTGACTTTC.

The chain uses TRBV6-1 and TRBJ2-2; weak D call: TRBD2 (5 bases). Germline assignment: CDR1 MNHNS and CDR2 SASEGT. The CDR3 has 15 amino acids. V gave up 4 bases and J gave up 1 base, with 10 bases separating them. This CDR3 is CASSVRRGNTGELFF. Written as DNA, the CDR3 is TGTGCCAGCAGTGTTCGACGGGGGAACACCGGGGAGCTGTTTTTT.

On this clone itself: Other DNA variants within this sample encode the same CDR3. The chain joins TRBV7-2 to TRBJ2-7; the D gene could be TRBD1 or TRBD2 (5 bases each). This CDR3 region has 13 residues. Germline CDR1 SGHTA, CDR2 FQGNSA. The V end was cut by 4 bases, the J end by 2 bases, with 9 bases between. The CDR3 DNA is TGTGCCAGCAGCTCCCCGGGACCCTACGAGCAGTACTTC. The encoded protein is CASSSPGPYEQYF.

This chain links TRBV20-1 with TRBJ1-1; no definite D call. Trimming took off 3 bases at V and 8 bases at J, with 10 bases between the two ends. CDR3 length equals 11 residues. In germline, CDR1 is DFQATT, CDR2 SNEGSKA (reference sequence). CDR3 sequence (DNA): TGCAGTGCTAGGAGCGGTGGGGAAGCTTTCTTT. Its protein product is CSARSGGEAFF.

The rearrangement joins TRBV11-2 to TRBJ2-5; 7 nucleotides align to TRBD1. The DNA end lines up better with TRBJ2-7; the J call may be wrong. The CDR3 is 15 amino acids. In germline, CDR1 is SGHAT, CDR2 FQNNGV. The DNA of the CDR3 is TGTGCCAGCAGCTTAAGGGACAGACAACACTACGAGCAGTACTTC. Amino acid sequence: CASSLRDRQHYEQYF.

The chain recombines TRBV27 with TRBJ2-1; D is unclear. With 4 bases removed from V and 0 bases from J, the gap between germline ends came to 13 bases. The CDR3 runs to 16 residues. Germline lookup yields CDR1 MNHEY and CDR2 SMNVEV (reference sequence). CDR3 DNA sequence: TGTGCCAGCAGTTCCCGCGGTCCGTCCTCCTACAATGAGCAGTTCTTC. The encoded protein is CASSSRGPSSYNEQFF.

The V gene is TRBV10-3, the J gene TRBJ2-7; weak D call: TRBD1 (5 bases). V lost 8 bases and J 4 bases, leaving 15 bases between the germline ends. The V gene's germline CDR1 is ENHRY and CDR2 SYGVKD. This CDR3 has 13 residues. In DNA form, the CDR3 reads TGTGCCATCGCCGCAGGGAAAATGTACGAGCAGTACTTC. Protein: CAIAAGKMYEQYF.

On this clone itself: The same CDR3 arises from other DNA sequences in this sample as well. The chain has TRBV6-1 and TRBJ1-2; 9 bases are a match to TRBD1. Germline-derived CDR1 and CDR2 are MNHNS and SASEGT. V was clipped by 0 bases and J by 8 bases; unmatched bases: 4. The CDR3 has 14 amino acids. CDR3 bases: TGTGCCAGCAGTGAAGCCGGGACAGGGCGCGGCTACACCTTC. Its protein is CASSEAGTGRGYTF.

The chain recombines TRBV5-1 with TRBJ2-7; weak D call: TRBD1 (6 bases). In germline, CDR1 is SGHRS, CDR2 YFSETQ. V dropped 4 bases and J dropped 2 bases, with 16 bases sitting between them. The CDR3 covers 15 residues. The CDR3 region is CASSISTGMTYEQYF. Here the CDR3 DNA reads TGCGCCAGCAGCATTTCGACAGGTATGACCTACGAGCAGTACTTC.

J is TRBJ1-4 and V is TRBV6-5, with D tentatively TRBD1 (5 bases). Trimming removed 2 bases from V and 2 bases from J, with 12 bases in between. Per germline, CDR1 MNHEY and CDR2 SVGAGI. This CDR3 is built from 16 residues. The DNA for the CDR3 is TGTGCCAGCAGTTACGGGCAGGGACTTACTAATGAAAAACTGTTTTTT. Amino acids: CASSYGQGLTNEKLFF.

V usage is TRBV28 and J usage is TRBJ1-5; TRBD1 agrees at 7 bases. CDR1 MDHEN and CDR2 SYDVKM come from the germline V gene. Trimming cost V 5 bases and J 2 bases; bases outside gene matches: 6. The CDR3 spans 15 residues. CDR3 amino acids: CASSAQGIGNQPQHF. For the CDR3, the DNA is TGTGCCAGCAGTGCACAGGGGATCGGCAATCAGCCCCAGCATTTT.

The chain carries TRBV25-1 and TRBJ1-1, with D unresolved. Germline V CDR1 and CDR2: MGHDK, SYGVNS. CDR3 length: 13 residues. Trimming pared 3 bases from V and 3 bases from J, leaving 8 bases between. CDR3 DNA: TGTGCCAGCAGTGATCGCAGGTACACTGAAGCTTTCTTT. Amino acids: CASSDRRYTEAFF. Supplemented by reference TRBV25-1 and TRBJ1-1, the full variable domain reads EADIYQTPRYLVIGTGKKITLECSQTMGHDKMYWYQQDPGMELHLIHYSYGVNSTEKGDLSSESTVSRIRTEHFPLTLESARPSHTSQYLCASSDRRYTEAFFGQGTRLTVV.

This rearrangement joins TRBV11-2 to TRBJ2-7; 9 nucleotides agree with TRBD1. The trim removed 5 bases at V and 6 bases at J, leaving 5 bases unmatched. Germline CDR1 SGHAT, CDR2 FQNNGV. This CDR3 comprises 13 residues. CDR3 bases: TGTGCCAGCAGCCGGGACAGGGAGGGCGAGCAGTACTTC. This translates into CASSRDREGEQYF.

The chain links TRBV5-1 to TRBJ2-1; 12 bases map to TRBD2. CDR3 size: 14 residues. The V gene end was trimmed by 0 bases and the J gene end by 12 bases; junction bases not matched to a gene: 4. Germline V gene sequence: CDR1 SGHRS, CDR2 YFSETQ. The CDR3 sequence is CASSLGTSGIWQFF. The CDR3 DNA reads TGCGCCAGCAGCTTGGGGACTAGCGGGATTTGGCAGTTCTTC.

The V call is TRBV11-2, the J call TRBJ1-1; D ambiguous. This CDR3 comprises 13 residues. V gave up 2 bases and J gave up 4 bases, with 8 bases separating them. Looked up from germline, CDR1 is SGHAT and CDR2 is FQNNGV. The DNA for the CDR3 is TGTGCCAGCAGCTTATATAGGTTCACTGAAGCTTTCTTT. It specifies CASSLYRFTEAFF. Complete variable domain (other parts from reference TRBV11-2 and TRBJ1-1): EAGVAQSPRYKIIEKRQSVAFWCNPISGHATLYWYQQILGQGPKLLIQFQNNGVVDDSQLPKDRFSAERLKGVDSTLKIQPAKLEDSAVYLCASSLYRFTEAFFGQGTRLTVV.

The chain joins TRBV11-3 to TRBJ1-1; the D gene is possibly TRBD1 (5 bases). Trimming took off 3 bases at V and 0 bases at J, with 14 bases between the two ends. Germline V gene lookup returns CDR1 SGHNT and CDR2 YENEEA. CDR3 length equals 16 residues. CDR3 sequence: CASSLSGSSLNTEAFF. The CDR3 DNA sequence: TGTGCCAGCAGCTTGTCAGGGAGCTCTCTGAACACTGAAGCTTTCTTT.

The chain uses TRBV4-1 and TRBJ1-3, with no clear D. Per the germline V gene, CDR1 is MGHRA and CDR2 is YSYEKL. The CDR3 sequence is 16 residues long. V gave up 4 bases and J gave up 3 bases, with 16 bases separating them. This CDR3 is CASSLGWRARGNTIYF. In nucleotides, the CDR3 is TGCGCCAGCAGCCTCGGATGGAGGGCTCGTGGAAACACCATATATTTT.

The V gene is TRBV5-5, the J gene TRBJ2-1; TRBD2 matches at 9 bases. This CDR3 contains 15 residues. After removal of 0 bases from V and 6 bases from J, the junction contained 4 bases not matched to a gene. From germline, CDR1 is SGHKS and CDR2 YYEKEE (reference sequence). CDR3 sequence (DNA): TGTGCCAGCAGCTTGGTTGCGGGAGGGATCAATGAGCAGTTCTTC. Translated: CASSLVAGGINEQFF.